Listed below are T cell receptor beta chains from one sample, sequenced in a study of regulatory T cells in long-lasting Graves disease. TCRdb processed the multiplex PCR reads anew with MiXCR; each CDR3 protein has one entry. Here the sample spans around 400,000 distinct CDR3 sequences, 15% being singletons. Here the sequenced sample was peripheral blood mononuclear cells (PBMCs), taken at new diagnosis, from a patient treated with antithyroid drugs. Receptor source: a female donor with Graves disease. CDR3s include the opening cysteine and the closing phenylalanine or tryptophan. A D gene is named only where the DNA matches it firmly. Where a row states a size, it is once, few, many or the class of an expanded clone; other rows omit it.

j_call: TRBJ2-3; clone_size: many; v_call: TRBV12-3/TRBV12-4; d_call: -; cdr3_nt: TGTGCCAGCAGACCCCGACTTATAACTAGCACAGATACGCAGTATTTT; cdr3_aa: CASRPRLITSTDTQYF
j_call: TRBJ2-1; clone_size: many; v_call: TRBV6-5; d_call: -; cdr3_nt: TGTGCCAGCAGTTACCTTCGATGGGACGGCCCTCGCAATGAGCAGTTCTTC; cdr3_aa: CASSYLRWDGPRNEQFF
j_call: TRBJ2-5; clone_size: many; v_call: TRBV6-1; d_call: TRBD2; cdr3_nt: TGTGCCAGCATCCGGGGGGGCCTCCAAGAGACCCAGTACTTC; cdr3_aa: CASIRGGLQETQYF
j_call: TRBJ2-7; clone_size: -; v_call: TRBV28; d_call: -; cdr3_nt: TGTGCCAGCAGTTTCAGGGTCAGGGAGCAGTACTTC; cdr3_aa: CASSFRVREQYF
j_call: TRBJ1-2; clone_size: many; v_call: TRBV4-1; d_call: -; cdr3_nt: TGCGCCAGCAGCCAAGGGAGCCCCGGCGGCTATGGCTACACCTTC; cdr3_aa: CASSQGSPGGYGYTF
j_call: TRBJ1-2; clone_size: many; v_call: TRBV4-1; d_call: -; cdr3_nt: TGCGCCAGCAGCCAAACTGAGACTAACTATGGCTACACCTTC; cdr3_aa: CASSQTETNYGYTF
j_call: TRBJ1-3; clone_size: -; v_call: TRBV9; d_call: -; cdr3_nt: TGTGCCAGCACCTCCACCCCACTAGTTCCTGGAAACACCATATATTTT; cdr3_aa: CASTSTPLVPGNTIYF
j_call: TRBJ1-2; clone_size: many; v_call: TRBV11-2; d_call: -; cdr3_nt: TGTGCCAGCAGCCCGCCGGGGTATGGCTACACCTTC; cdr3_aa: CASSPPGYGYTF
j_call: TRBJ1-5; clone_size: many; v_call: TRBV19; d_call: -; cdr3_nt: TGTGCCAGTAGAGTCTGGACAGATGATCAGCCCCAGCATTTT; cdr3_aa: CASRVWTDDQPQHF
j_call: TRBJ2-7; clone_size: many; v_call: TRBV5-1; d_call: TRBD1; cdr3_nt: TGCGCCAGCAGCTTGGGCCAGGGACAGGGAAGCCACGAGCAGTACTTC; cdr3_aa: CASSLGQGQGSHEQYF
j_call: TRBJ1-1; clone_size: -; v_call: TRBV29-1; d_call: -; cdr3_nt: TGCAGCGTAAAACAGGGTCCCACTGAAGCTTTCTTT; cdr3_aa: CSVKQGPTEAFF
j_call: TRBJ1-4; clone_size: few; v_call: TRBV27; d_call: -; cdr3_nt: TGTGCCAGCAGTTTAACGCGCAGCCTAGGAGAAAAACTGTTTTTT; cdr3_aa: CASSLTRSLGEKLFF
j_call: TRBJ2-3; clone_size: many; v_call: TRBV19; d_call: -; cdr3_nt: TGTGCCAGTAGTATAGATCTGGCAGGGGAATCAGATACGCAGTATTTT; cdr3_aa: CASSIDLAGESDTQYF
j_call: TRBJ2-3; clone_size: many; v_call: TRBV4-1; d_call: TRBD1; cdr3_nt: TGCGCCAGCAGACCCCTTACGACAGGGGGTTCAGATACGCAGTATTTT; cdr3_aa: CASRPLTTGGSDTQYF
j_call: TRBJ2-1; clone_size: many; v_call: TRBV6-2/TRBV6-3; d_call: -; cdr3_nt: TGTGCCAGCTTGTACATCTACAATGAGCAGTTCTTC; cdr3_aa: CASLYIYNEQFF
j_call: TRBJ2-5; clone_size: many; v_call: TRBV4-1; d_call: -; cdr3_nt: TGCGCCAGCAGCCACGGACAGGGCGGGGGGGAGACCCAGTACTTC; cdr3_aa: CASSHGQGGGETQYF
j_call: TRBJ1-2; clone_size: many; v_call: TRBV4-2; d_call: -; cdr3_nt: TGTGCCAGCAGCCAAATTATCGGGGGGGACTATGGCTACACCTTC; cdr3_aa: CASSQIIGGDYGYTF
j_call: TRBJ1-2; clone_size: many; v_call: TRBV2; d_call: -; cdr3_nt: TGTGCCAGCAGTGAAATAAGGGGTGGCTACACCTTC; cdr3_aa: CASSEIRGGYTF
j_call: TRBJ1-1; clone_size: many; v_call: TRBV11-2; d_call: -; cdr3_nt: TGTGCCAGCAGCTTAGATAGTGCGGGAAGGTACACTGAAGCTTTCTTT; cdr3_aa: CASSLDSAGRYTEAFF
j_call: TRBJ1-2; clone_size: many; v_call: TRBV5-1; d_call: TRBD1; cdr3_nt: TGCGCCAGCAGCTTGGAGGGACAGGGATATGGCTACACCTTC; cdr3_aa: CASSLEGQGYGYTF
j_call: TRBJ2-2; clone_size: many; v_call: TRBV2; d_call: -; cdr3_nt: TGTGCCAGCAGTGAAGTTTTGGGGGAGCTGTTTTTT; cdr3_aa: CASSEVLGELFF
j_call: TRBJ1-2; clone_size: few; v_call: TRBV5-1; d_call: -; cdr3_nt: TGCGCCAGCAGCTCATCTCCTAACTATGGCTACACCTTC; cdr3_aa: CASSSSPNYGYTF
j_call: TRBJ2-7; clone_size: many; v_call: TRBV2; d_call: TRBD2; cdr3_nt: TGTGCCAGCAGTGAAAGCGGGAGAGGTACCTACGAGCAGTACTTC; cdr3_aa: CASSESGRGTYEQYF